This T cell receptor beta chain emerged from a study of regulatory T cells in long-lasting Graves disease. Study at large: Under 3 months of antithyroid drugs had been taken by newly diagnosed Graves' patients.

Building the TCR beta libraries relied on iRepertoire HTBI primers, and CDR3 regions underwent Arm-PCR. TCRdb itself ran the multiplex PCR reads through MiXCR, one entry per CDR3 protein. The repertoire holds roughly 440,000 distinct CDR3 sequences, with 16% as singletons. Described time point: newly diagnosed GD, antithyroid drugs for less than 3 months. Preparation of the TCR library used RNA extracted from PBMCs. Graves' disease diagnoses used American Thyroid Association guidelines. With V trimmed by 6 bases and J by 8 bases, 8 bases remained unmatched. CDR3 length equals 14 residues. These data were also filed under a second study, of T cells in Graves' hyperthyroidism and ophthalmopathy. That source adds: Onset of ophthalmopathy came a median approximately 6.8 months after the model predicted it.

The clonotype was recovered from a woman aged 18-29 years with Graves disease. Sequencing was performed on peripheral blood mononuclear cells (PBMCs), taken at new diagnosis, from a patient treated with antithyroid drugs. V is TRBV12-3 or TRBV12-4 and J is TRBJ1-2; 11 nucleotides match TRBD1. The CDR3 DNA is TGTGCCAGCAGCCCGGACAGGGGGCGTTTGGGCTACACCTTC. Translation gives CASSPDRGRLGYTF.